This record concerns one TCR beta chain sequence. The protocol was immunoSEQ multiplex PCR, while the TCRdb copy is restricted to in-frame clones and leaves out a portion. The sample shows 250,000 to 300,000 clones, approximately 83% of them seen only once. This entry is derived from a study of blood T cell repertoires in COVID-19. There are 13 residues in the CDR3. The V and J ends lost 7 bases and 6 bases, in that order; junction bases with no gene match: 5. The germline V gene has CDR1 SNHLY and CDR2 FYNNEI. Clinical history as reported by participants underpinned cohort assignment. Two consecutive negative NP/OP PCR tests, clearance, or resolved symptoms defined Cohort 3 recovery.

The TCR was taken from a woman between 45 and 65 years old who had recovered from COVID-19. Sequenced sample: PBMCs or T cells enriched from blood (not recorded which). The chain couples TRBV2 to TRBJ2-7; TRBD1 matches at 11 bases. The CDR3 here is CASTRTGGSEQYF. The DNA of the CDR3 is TGTGCCAGCACACGGACAGGGGGCTCCGAGCAGTACTTC.